The present T cell receptor (beta chain) was sequenced within a study of T cell repertoires in ileal Crohn's disease (dated by TCRdb to about 2019). The study in broad terms: The median duration of disease was roughly eight years, and at the time of surgery roughly a third of patients were active smokers. All patients had surgery for a complication: stricturing disease in approximately 61% and penetrating disease in about 39%. About half of the patients received postoperative therapy: around ten received thiopurines and 18 received anti-TNF agents. MI samples consisted of biopsies taken from the proximal margin of the surgical specimen. The study was conducted in parallel with a multicentre cohort that was designed to identify predictors of early endoscopic recurrence following ileocolonic resection. A total of roughly 170 mucosal samples from approximately 57 patients were sequenced, with samples obtained at several locations on the surgical specimen and at postoperative endoscopy. The TCR repertoire was analysed in approximately 60 patients with Crohn's disease drawn from a prospective multicentre cohort. Five hundred nanograms of biopsy DNA per sample were submitted for commercial TCRB immunosequencing. Endoscopic postoperative recurrence was defined by a Rutgeerts score above i0. Overall results and qualifications from the work: Endoscopic recurrence was found to be associated with higher high-frequency clone percentages at surgery, and recurrence was observed in all patients with clonality above 26.8% (18/57). Mucosal CD4 and CD8 T cells were sorted and sequenced only in a subgroup of patients, whose size was not stated. A significantly higher proportion of clonal expansions was observed in active smokers at surgery than in non-smokers (approximately 26% vs 20%, p=0.02). More high-frequency clones were carried by sorted CD8 T cells than by CD4 T cells, suggesting that mucosal expansions were mainly CD8.

For this clone: Its antigen remains unidentified. Base qualities were left out, and no much larger clone turns up one base away.

Library prep was done by the immunoSEQ multiplex PCR assay. Adaptive Biotechnology amplified the CDR3 regions from genomic DNA with a two-step multiplex PCR designed to control amplification bias. Primers covering every V and J gene segment were used in the first PCR, while barcodes and Illumina adapters were added in the second PCR. CDR3 libraries were sequenced using an Illumina instrument. Processing in the source paper ran as follows. The analysis used both the pipelines supplied by the vendor and custom analysis of the raw data in R/Bioconductor with R version 3.3.0. Clonality, which ranges from 0 to 1, was calculated as the inverse of the normalised Shannon entropy across all productive clones. High-frequency clones were defined as the repertoire share of the top 100 clones, retaining only clones passing a 95% confidence test. The Simpson index measured repertoire diversity, and the Morisita-Horn index measured overlap between samples. This immuneACCESS table, as held by TCRdb, lists in-frame sequences with V and J called but not all clones. Of the missing ones, under half trace to an unresolved V gene in checked studies; the others have no known cause. V and J calls and clone size follow that table, whereas D and trimming were derived from the DNA. In all, the sample holds 2,000 or so clones, and approximately 85% of those were seen once. 9.5% to 13% of the sample is held by the ten biggest clonotypes.

The germline V gene specifies ENHRY as CDR1 and SYGVKD as CDR2. The CDR3 starts with the cysteine, ends with the phenylalanine, and has 16 residues. CDR3 DNA only is kept here, 48 bases in frame from base 1. The V end gives up 7 bases and the J end 1 base, leaving 8 bases in the junction not matched to a gene. Sample time point, as interpreted from the label and publication: proximal margin of the surgical specimen (macroscopically non-inflamed). Adults with ileal or ileocolonic Crohn's disease for whom ileocolonic resection was indicated were considered eligible. Before DNA extraction, whole ileal mucosal biopsies were kept frozen at -80 degrees C. Genomic DNA was isolated from frozen whole biopsies using a TRizol-based method, and the DNA was quantified with a NanoDrop 2000 spectrophotometer.

The source is an adult with Crohn's disease. The chain links TRBV10-3 with TRBJ1-5; 9 central nucleotides agree with TRBD1. The material sequenced was ileal tissue. At the DNA level, the sequence is TGTGCCATCAATGGCCGGGGGACAGGGAGCAATCAGCCCCAGCATTTT. Protein translation: CAINGRGTGSNQPQHF.